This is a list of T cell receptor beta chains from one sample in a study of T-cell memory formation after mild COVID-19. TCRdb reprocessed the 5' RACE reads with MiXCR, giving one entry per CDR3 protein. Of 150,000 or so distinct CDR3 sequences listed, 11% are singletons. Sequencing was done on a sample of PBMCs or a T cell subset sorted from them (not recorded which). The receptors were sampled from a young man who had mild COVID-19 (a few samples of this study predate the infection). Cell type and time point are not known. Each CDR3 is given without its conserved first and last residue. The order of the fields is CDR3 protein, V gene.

CDR3 protein: ASSENYEQF; V gene: TRBV2
CDR3 protein: ASSFGDNEQF; V gene: TRBV7-3
CDR3 protein: ASSFTGFRYGYT; V gene: TRBV5-1
CDR3 protein: ASSESLRGLRASNQPQH; V gene: TRBV2
CDR3 protein: ASSPRLAGYNEQF; V gene: TRBV4-3
CDR3 protein: ASSLDGMSNEQF; V gene: TRBV7-9
CDR3 protein: ASRQVNIPEAF; V gene: TRBV3-1
CDR3 protein: ASSPSTGRRGQY; V gene: TRBV3-1
CDR3 protein: ASSQDLDPANQPQH; V gene: TRBV4-1
CDR3 protein: ATRTFSGNTIY; V gene: TRBV19
CDR3 protein: ASSPSGRSLETQY; V gene: TRBV18
CDR3 protein: ASSQDRGGHSRDQPQH; V gene: TRBV4-2
CDR3 protein: ATAGRNTDTQY; V gene: TRBV27
CDR3 protein: SVVVGGTLGKLF; V gene: TRBV29-1
CDR3 protein: ASSMTGRNIQY; V gene: TRBV7-8
CDR3 protein: ASSSGQYEQY; V gene: TRBV12-3/TRBV12-4
CDR3 protein: ASSVGSTVYNEQF; V gene: TRBV7-2
CDR3 protein: ASSPGTGEAAKYEQF; V gene: TRBV7-9
CDR3 protein: ASSRGGTGANVLT; V gene: TRBV28